This T cell receptor (beta chain) came from a study of control samples from healthy donors and cancer patients. The assay was immunoSEQ multiplex PCR, and TCRdb's table has in-frame clones only and misses some. This sample has roughly 76,000 clones, with roughly 93% found just once. This CDR3 has 18 residues. V lost 5 bases, J lost 6 bases, and 28 bases lay in between. Germline CDR1 reads PRHDT; CDR2 reads FYEKMQ (reference sequence). Sequenced material: PBMCs. The chain combines TRBV13 with TRBJ1-2, with D tentatively TRBD1 (6 bases). The TCR comes from a woman aged 35 to 49 with lung cancer. Written as DNA, the CDR3 is TGTGCCAGCAGCGCACACCCTACAGGGACGGTAAAAGTTGATGGCTACACCTTC. This sequence encodes CASSAHPTGTVKVDGYTF.